This T cell receptor beta chain emerged from a study of CD8 T cells in ankylosing spondylitis. General study findings and limits: Made up of under 10 highly homologous variants, a TCR beta motif appeared characteristic of ankylosing spondylitis blood. Significantly higher representation of disease-linked clones was reported for matched ankylosing spondylitis synovial fluid.

TCRdb reanalysed the 5' RACE reads using MiXCR and keeps one entry per CDR3 protein. The sample has fewer than 550,000 distinct CDR3 sequences; approximately 5% are singletons. Germline trimming cut 3 bases from V and 2 bases from J; bases unmatched to any gene: 2. The CDR3 is made up of 14 amino acids. The germline gives CDR1 LGHNA, CDR2 YSLEER. This clonotype was seen ten or more times. Antigen specificity is unknown. The sequenced sample was blood, either unsorted or a sorted T cell fraction (not recorded which). The chain combines TRBV4-3 with TRBJ2-7, with 9 bases identical to TRBD2. The receptor comes from a male donor with ankylosing spondylitis. The CDR3 sequence: CASSQGLATYEQYF. The CDR3 nucleotides read TGCGCCAGCAGCCAGGGACTAGCCACCTACGAGCAGTACTTC.